The 26 T cell receptor beta chains listed next were all sequenced from one sample in a study of CD4 and CD8 cells across lung adenocarcinoma regions (dated by TCRdb to the late 2010s). Library prep was done by PCR. The sequencing machine was a HiSeq X Ten. TCRdb reworked the public reads: Q25 trimming with fastp, MiXCR clone assembly, productive beta chains retained. Rows merge per CDR3 protein into single entries with the most common DNA and genes. A total of some 8,400 distinct CDR3 sequences appear in this sample, about 56% of them only once. The ten largest clonotypes hold about 20% of the sample. The specimen sequenced was CD8+ T cells from the center of a lung tumor. Explained via the paper, the cell subset or site label denotes: tumor center region. The receptors derive from a female donor with lung adenocarcinoma. The CD4 and CD8 labels of this study may be unreliable.

To note about this clonotype: Its ends do not fully match the called genes, so a read error is possible. Written as DNA, the CDR3 is TGTGCCAGCAGGTTATCCCCTACTGTGGGCACAAATGAGCAGTATTTC. Its translation: CASRLSPTVGTNEQYF. V is TRBV12-3 or TRBV12-4 and J is TRBJ2-3; D is unclear. The CDR3 covers 16 residues.

Concerning this clonotype: At one of its ends the junction is not consistent with the germline gene, which may arise from a read error. The chain has TRBV11-3 and TRBJ2-3; 9 bases are a match to TRBD1. The germline V gene has CDR1 SGHNT and CDR2 YENEEA. There are 14 residues in the CDR3. CDR3 DNA: TGTGCCAGCAGCGGGACAGGGAGCCCAGAGACGCAGTATTTC. This gives the protein CASSGTGSPETQYF. The full variable domain, rest sourced from reference TRBV11-3 and TRBJ2-3, is EAGVVQSPRYKIIEKKQPVAFWCNPISGHNTLYWYLQNLGQGPELLIRYENEEAVDDSQLPKDRFSAERLKGVDSTLKIQPAELGDSAVYLCASSGTGSPETQYFGPGTRLTVL.

The V and J genes are TRBV30 and TRBJ2-2; 13 nucleotides line up with TRBD2. The germline CDR1 and CDR2 sequences are GTSNPN and SVGIG (reference sequence). The V segment lost 3 bases and the J segment 2 bases; nucleotides outside the gene matches: 9. This CDR3 contains 18 residues. This chain's CDR3 is CAWSGLAGARRNTGELFF. CDR3 coding DNA: TGTGCCTGGAGCGGACTAGCGGGAGCCCGTCGTAACACCGGGGAGCTGTTTTTT.

Only one count was recorded for this clonotype. The gene calls are TRBV5-4 and TRBJ2-3, with TRBD1 as a possible D gene (7 bases). CDR1 and CDR2 from the germline V gene are SGHNT and YYREEE (reference sequence). This CDR3 spans 14 amino acids. The CDR3 DNA sequence: TGTGCGGGCAGCGGGCAGGGGGGCAAAGATACGCAGTATTTT. Translating gives CAGSGQGGKDTQYF.

This chain joins TRBV20-1 and TRBJ2-3, with a tentative D call TRBD1 (5 bases). The CDR3 is made up of 14 amino acids. V lost 3 bases and J 6 bases, leaving 16 bases between the germline ends. CDR1 and CDR2 (germline): DFQATT, SNEGSKA (reference sequence). CDR3 bases: TGCAGTGCTAGGGGGCAGACGGTTTCGGATACGCAGTATTTT. It encodes CSARGQTVSDTQYF.

The CDR3 loop is CASAGDGGHGSDTQYF. CDR3 DNA: TGTGCCAGCGCGGGGGACGGGGGGCATGGATCAGATACCCAGTACTTC. This chain joins TRBV6-1 and TRBJ2-1; a weak D match, TRBD2 (7 bases). Near its end, the DNA agrees better with TRBJ2-5, so the J call may be wrong. The CDR3 is 16 amino acids. Germline CDR1 and CDR2: MNHNS and SASEGT.

This clonotype counts as large. The gene calls are TRBV27 and TRBJ2-3; 7 bases map to TRBD2. The CDR3 sequence is 16 residues long. The germline gives CDR1 MNHEY, CDR2 SMNVEV (reference sequence). With 6 bases clipped from V and 6 bases from J, the junction kept 15 bases outside the gene matches. CDR3 region: CASSGGRAVLADTQYF. The CDR3 nucleotides are TGTGCCAGCAGCGGAGGGAGGGCCGTTTTGGCGGATACGCAGTATTTT.

Points on this clonotype: An end of the junction differs from the germline gene, which may be a read error. The chain uses TRBV10-3 and TRBJ2-1; no firm D call. This CDR3 is 10 amino acids long. Germline lookup yields CDR1 ENHRY and CDR2 SYGVKD. The CDR3, as DNA: TGCACCCCTGGCGCCAACGTGCTGACCTTC. It yields the protein CTPGANVLTF.

This clonotype was counted at least ten times. The rearrangement joins TRBV2 to TRBJ2-3, with 11 bases that match TRBD1. The closer fit of TRBJ2-7 to the DNA end suggests the J call may be wrong. The germline CDR1 and CDR2 sequences are SNHLY and FYNNEI. The CDR3 has 15 amino acids. CDR3 protein: CASREGTGGLYEQYF. Here the CDR3 DNA reads TGTGCCAGCAGGGAGGGGACAGGGGGTTTATACGAGCAGTACTTC.

By frequency in the sample, this clonotype is large (0.1 to 1%). This chain joins TRBV6-6 and TRBJ2-3, with 9 positions matching TRBD2. The trim removed 6 bases at V and 3 bases at J, leaving 22 bases unmatched. The germline gives CDR1 MNHNY, CDR2 SVGAGI (reference sequence). The CDR3 extends over 20 amino acids. The CDR3: CASSQWSNYFSGGVTDTQYF. In DNA form, the CDR3 reads TGTGCCAGCAGCCAGTGGTCGAATTATTTTAGCGGGGGAGTGACAGATACGCAGTATTTT.

On this clonotype: One end of the junction fails to match germline, which may point to a read error. The chain links TRBV6-1 to TRBJ2-4, with D possibly matching TRBD1 (6 bases). Per germline, CDR1 MNHNS and CDR2 SASEGT. The CDR3 is made up of 14 amino acids. As DNA, the CDR3 is TGTGCCGGCAGTGGGGGCTGTGACAAAGATACCCAGTACTTT. It encodes CAGSGGCDKDTQYF.

The J gene is TRBJ2-2, the V gene TRBV5-1; D gene unclear. Germline-derived CDR1 and CDR2 are SGHRS and YFSETQ. This CDR3 contains 15 residues. V was clipped by 0 bases and J by 5 bases, with 11 bases between them. CDR3 loop: CASSLESLGTGELFF. In nucleotides, the CDR3 is TGCGCCAGCAGCTTGGAGAGTTTAGGAACCGGGGAGCTGTTTTTT.

Notes on this clonotype: The junction and the germline gene differ at one end; a read error may be behind it. J is TRBJ2-5 and V is TRBV12-3 or TRBV12-4; a weak D match, TRBD1 (6 bases). The CDR3 runs to 16 residues. CDR3 nucleotide sequence: TGTGCCAGCAGACACGGTATGGGGGCTGAAGGAGCGTCCTGGTATTTC. Protein product: CASRHGMGAEGASWYF.

At least ten counts were recorded for this clonotype. The chain joins TRBV5-1 to TRBJ2-7; 8 bases fit TRBD2. The CDR3 has 14 amino acids. Germline CDR1 is SGHRS and CDR2 is YFSETQ. Trimming took 5 bases from V and 7 from J; bases not matched to a gene: 11. The CDR3 loop reads CASSTAAGGEEQYF. The CDR3 coding sequence is TGCGCCAGCAGTACGGCTGCGGGAGGTGAGGAGCAGTACTTC. Supplemented by reference TRBV5-1 and TRBJ2-7, the full variable domain reads KAGVTQTPRYLIKTRGQQVTLSCSPISGHRSVSWYQQTPGQGLQFLFEYFSETQRNKGNFPGRFSGRQFSNSRSEMNVSTLELGDSALYLCASSTAAGGEEQYFGPGTRLTVT.

A note on this clonotype: Its ends do not fully match the called genes, so a read error is possible. The chain recombines TRBV7-3 with TRBJ2-3, with 8 positions matching TRBD2. The CDR3 runs 14 residues. Germline CDR1 and CDR2: SGHTA and FQGTGA. In DNA, the CDR3 is TGTGCCGGGAGCGGGGGCAGGGGCACAGAGACGCAGTACTTT. Its translation: CAGSGGRGTETQYF.

The rearrangement joins TRBV7-2 to TRBJ2-1; 13 bases line up with TRBD2. V gave up 5 bases and J gave up 6 bases; unmatched junction bases: 4. The CDR3 is 15 residues long. The germline gives CDR1 SGHTA, CDR2 FQGNSA. In nucleotides, the CDR3 is TGTGCCAGCAGCCCTGGGACTAGCGGGATCAATGAGCAGTTCTTC. Translation: CASSPGTSGINEQFF.

On this clonotype itself: Its ends do not fully match the called genes, so a read error is possible. V usage is TRBV7-3 and J usage is TRBJ2-1; D is unclear. This CDR3 is 14 amino acids long. In germline, CDR1 is SGHTA, CDR2 FQGTGA. CDR3 in DNA: TGTGCCAGCAGCTGGCGCAGAACCACAAACACGCAGTATTTC. This translates into CASSWRRTTNTQYF.

The chain employs TRBV10-3 and TRBJ2-2; D possibly matches TRBD1 or TRBD2 (5 bases each). The DNA matches TRBJ2-3 better at its end, which makes the J call doubtful. CDR1 and CDR2 from the germline V gene are ENHRY and SYGVKD. This CDR3 comprises 15 residues. DNA of the CDR3: TGTGCCATCACTAAGGGACCGACCTTCACCGGGGCGCAGTATTTT. The encoded protein is CAITKGPTFTGAQYF.

This clonotype came up a few times. The chain uses TRBV27 and TRBJ2-1; D is uncertain. The V gene's germline CDR1 is MNHEY and CDR2 SMNVEV (reference sequence). Between the trimmed V and J ends, which lost 7 bases and 3 bases, there was a span of 19 bases. There are 16 residues in the CDR3. In DNA form, the CDR3 reads TGTGCCAGCAAGCCTCCCGGGCCGACGTACTACAATGAGCAGTTCTTC. Translated, it gives CASKPPGPTYYNEQFF.

This clonotype was counted between two and nine times. This chain links TRBV6-1 with TRBJ1-3, with a possible D match to TRBD1 (6 bases). The V end was cut by 10 bases, the J end by 7 bases, with 20 bases between. Germline CDR1 MNHNS, CDR2 SASEGT. The CDR3 totals 14 residues. As DNA, the CDR3 is TGTGCCACCGGGGGCTCGAGAATGGGGAACACCATATATTTT. It specifies CATGGSRMGNTIYF.

The V call is TRBV7-9, the J call TRBJ1-5, with 8 bases aligning to TRBD1. The CDR3 runs 14 residues. Looked up from germline, CDR1 is SEHNR and CDR2 is FQNEAQ (reference sequence). J lost 1 base, V lost 5 bases, and 1 base had no gene match. The CDR3 here is CASSRTGSNQPQHF. In nucleotides, the CDR3 is TGTGCCAGCAGCCGGACAGGGAGCAATCAGCCCCAGCATTTT.

V usage is TRBV29-1 and J usage is TRBJ2-1; 7 bases agree with TRBD2. CDR1 SQVTM and CDR2 ANQGSEA come from the germline V gene. CDR3 length: 15 amino acids. J gave up 4 bases and V 4 bases, and 10 bases lay outside the gene matches. The CDR3 sequence: CSVALLAGPYNEQFF. CDR3 nucleotide sequence: TGCAGCGTTGCCCTCTTAGCGGGTCCTTACAATGAGCAGTTCTTC.

The rearrangement uses TRBV7-8 and TRBJ2-3, with 7 bases lining up with TRBD1. The tail of the sequence fits TRBJ2-7 better, so the J call may be wrong. Looked up from germline, CDR1 is SGHVS and CDR2 is FQNEAQ. CDR3 length equals 15 residues. The CDR3 DNA reads as TGTGCCAGCAGCTTTTCCGGGACAGAGAGAGACACGCAGTACTTC. Its translation: CASSFSGTERDTQYF.

By sample share, this clonotype is large (0.1 to 1%). The chain links TRBV7-8 to TRBJ2-1; D is possibly TRBD2 (5 bases). Germline V gene data show CDR1 as SGHVS and CDR2 as FQNEAQ. The V end lost 2 bases, the J end lost 8 bases, and 19 bases lay between the germline ends. The CDR3 totals 16 residues. CDR3 in DNA: TGTGCCAGCAGCTTATTGGATCCAGCTGCGGGCTATGAGCAGTTCTTC. Translating gives CASSLLDPAAGYEQFF.

This chain uses TRBV6-1 with TRBJ2-4, with a possible D match to TRBD2 (6 bases). The tail of the sequence fits TRBJ2-3 better, so the J call may be wrong. The length of the CDR3 is 13 residues. Germline V lookup: CDR1 MNHNS, CDR2 SASEGT. Here the CDR3 reads CASRLGAKNTQYF. The CDR3 nucleotides are TGTGCCAGCCGACTAGGGGCCAAAAACACTCAGTATTTT.

V and J are TRBV6-1 and TRBJ2-1; TRBD1 matches 8 bases. This CDR3 has 16 residues. Germline trimming cut 1 base from V and 8 bases from J; bases unmatched to any gene: 10. CDR1 and CDR2 (germline): MNHNS, SASEGT. In DNA, the CDR3 is TGTGCCAGCAGTGAAGAGGCGGGGACAGGTTCCCATGAGCAGTTCTTC. Protein product: CASSEEAGTGSHEQFF.